These 25 T cell receptor beta chains were sequenced from one sample in a study of blood T cells in healthy people across ages. Through a sample-barcoded 5' primer and a J-beta primer mix, a second PCR was run for roughly 6 to 11 cycles. TCRdb independently ran MiXCR on the 5' RACE reads; one entry per CDR3 protein. This sample has over a million distinct CDR3 sequences, with 42% found just once. The sequenced sample was blood. The receptors shown here come from a woman in her late teens or twenties in good health.

CDR3 in DNA: TGTGCCATCAGTGCCGGGACCGGGGAGCTGTTTTTT. This translates into CAISAGTGELFF. This chain uses TRBV10-3 with TRBJ2-2; D remains ambiguous. The length of the CDR3 is 12 residues. V was pared by 4 bases and J by 5 bases, with 5 bases between. CDR1 ENHRY and CDR2 SYGVKD come from the germline V gene.

The chain recombines TRBV20-1 with TRBJ2-7; TRBD1 agrees at 10 bases. Germline assignment: CDR1 DFQATT and CDR2 SNEGSKA (reference sequence). This CDR3 spans 15 amino acids. Germline trimming cut 2 bases from V and 2 bases from J; bases unmatched to any gene: 6. CDR3 amino acids: CSARPRGTGAYEQYF. The CDR3 DNA is TGCAGTGCTAGACCTCGTGGGACAGGGGCCTACGAGCAGTACTTC.

Points on this clonotype: An end of the junction does not agree with germline; a read error may underlie this. The chain joins TRBV3-1 to TRBJ2-2; TRBD1 matches at 8 bases. Germline values: CDR1 LGHDT, CDR2 YNNKEL (reference sequence). CDR3 length equals 16 residues. The CDR3 loop is CPSSDPGTGNTGELFF. The CDR3 region has the DNA TGTCCCAGCAGTGATCCCGGGACAGGGAACACCGGGGAGCTGTTTTTT. Full variable domain (outside the CDR3, taken from reference TRBV3-1 and TRBJ2-2): DTAVSQTPKYLVTQMGNDKSIKCEQNLGHDTMYWYKQDSKKFLKIMFSYNNKELIINETVPNRFSPKSPDKAHLNLHINSLELGDSAVYFCPSSDPGTGNTGELFFGEGSRLTVL.

The chain employs TRBV2 and TRBJ1-5; D is unresolved. The V end was cut by 8 bases, the J end by 0 bases, with 8 bases between. There are 13 residues in the CDR3. Germline assignment: CDR1 SNHLY and CDR2 FYNNEI. The DNA of the CDR3 is TGTGCCAGCCGGGCGGTTAGCAATCAGCCCCAGCATTTT. This encodes CASRAVSNQPQHF. The full variable domain, in which reference TRBV2 and TRBJ1-5 provide the parts outside the CDR3, is EPEVTQTPSHQVTQMGQEVILRCVPISNHLYFYWYRQILGQKVEFLVSFYNNEISEKSEIFDDQFSVERPDGSNFTLKIRSTKLEDSAMYFCASRAVSNQPQHFGDGTRLSIL.

With respect to this clonotype: One end of the junction fails to match germline, which may point to a read error. The V gene is TRBV7-9, the J gene TRBJ2-3; 11 positions match TRBD1. There are 16 residues in the CDR3. Per the germline V gene, CDR1 is SEHNR and CDR2 is FQNEAQ (reference sequence). The CDR3 DNA follows: TGTGCCAGCACCGGAGGGACAGGGGGACCCACAGATACGCGGTATTTT. Amino acids: CASTGGTGGPTDTRYF.

The chain has TRBV20-1 and TRBJ1-5; the D is unclear. Deletions cut 6 bases from V and 0 bases from J, with 6 bases between. This CDR3 is 12 amino acids long. Germline CDR1 is DFQATT and CDR2 is SNEGSKA (reference sequence). The CDR3 nucleotides are TGCAGTGCGCCGAATAGCAATCAGCCCCAGCATTTT. As protein: CSAPNSNQPQHF.

The rearrangement links TRBV2 to TRBJ1-2; perhaps TRBD1 as D (5 bases). This CDR3 spans 16 amino acids. CDR1 is SNHLY, CDR2 FYNNEI, per germline. V lost 2 bases, J lost 5 bases, and 18 bases lay in between. CDR3 in DNA: TGTGCCAGCAGTGAAAGGCCAGGGCCCTCCTTTTATGGCTACACCTTC. As protein: CASSERPGPSFYGYTF.

The chain carries TRBV5-1 and TRBJ1-1, with TRBD1 matching over 8 bases. This CDR3 contains 15 residues. V lost 4 bases, J lost 1 base, and 6 bases stayed unmatched. CDR1 and CDR2 (germline): SGHRS, YFSETQ. In nucleotides, the CDR3 is TGCGCCAGCAGCCTTTATACAGGGGGGAACACTGAAGCTTTCTTT. The encoded protein is CASSLYTGGNTEAFF.

The chain combines TRBV6-6 with TRBJ2-7; the D is unclear. Gene TRBJ2-5 matches the end of the DNA better, so the J call may be wrong. The length of the CDR3 is 13 residues. CDR1 and CDR2 (germline): MNHNY, SVGAGI (reference sequence). CDR3 in amino acids: CASISRKQETQYF. The CDR3 DNA reads as TGTGCCAGCATCTCACGCAAGCAGGAGACCCAGTACTTC.

This clonotype was found a few times. This chain uses TRBV28 with TRBJ2-1; 12 bases fit TRBD2. The CDR3 extends over 17 amino acids. The V gene end was trimmed by 8 bases and the J gene end by 5 bases; junction bases not matched to a gene: 13. The V gene's germline CDR1 is MDHEN and CDR2 SYDVKM. The CDR3 DNA sequence: TGTGCCAGCCGTCTCCGACTGCTAGCGGGAGGGCACAATGAGCAGTTCTTC. It yields the protein CASRLRLLAGGHNEQFF.

In its sample, this clonotype was seen a few times. The gene calls are TRBV20-1 and TRBJ2-1; 10 bases agree with TRBD2. Per the germline V gene, CDR1 is DFQATT and CDR2 is SNEGSKA (reference sequence). The V and J ends lost 5 bases and 8 bases, in that order; junction bases with no gene match: 9. The CDR3 totals 14 residues. CDR3 coding DNA: TGCAGTGCTTTGGCTAGCGGGAGAGGGGATGAGCAGTTCTTC. This translates into CSALASGRGDEQFF.

J is TRBJ2-1 and V is TRBV6-6; D may be TRBD1 (5 bases). Trimming took 5 bases from V and 8 from J, leaving 13 bases between them. CDR1 is MNHNY, CDR2 SVGAGI, per germline (reference sequence). This CDR3 has 13 amino acids. The CDR3: CASSDRGTDEQFF. Here the CDR3 DNA reads TGTGCCAGCAGTGACAGAGGTACCGATGAGCAGTTCTTC.

The chain combines TRBV7-9 with TRBJ2-7, with 7 bases aligning to TRBD2. Trimming at V came to 5 bases and at J to 3 bases, leaving 7 bases not matched to a gene. This CDR3 spans 14 amino acids. Germline V gene data show CDR1 as SEHNR and CDR2 as FQNEAQ (reference sequence). The chain's CDR3 is CASSPGGVFYEQYF. Here the CDR3 DNA reads TGTGCCAGCAGCCCTGGGGGGGTATTCTACGAGCAGTACTTC.

A few counts support this clonotype. The rearrangement links TRBV3-1 to TRBJ2-2; TRBD2 agrees at 13 bases. Germline-derived CDR1 and CDR2 are LGHDT and YNNKEL (reference sequence). The CDR3 has 18 residues. Trimming cost V 4 bases and J 7 bases; bases outside gene matches: 12. The CDR3 region is CASSPQGTSGIRDGELFF. CDR3 nucleotides: TGTGCCAGCAGCCCCCAAGGGACTAGCGGGATCAGGGACGGGGAGCTGTTTTTT.

V is TRBV7-9 and J is TRBJ2-5; a possible D gene is TRBD2 (5 bases). The V end was cut by 5 bases, the J end by 3 bases, with 16 bases between. Germline CDR1 and CDR2: SEHNR and FQNEAQ (reference sequence). This CDR3 has 15 amino acids. In nucleotides, the CDR3 is TGTGCCAGCAGCACCCGGCTAGCTGAAGAAGAGACCCAGTACTTC. Residues: CASSTRLAEEETQYF.

V is TRBV27 and J is TRBJ1-1; D gene unclear. This CDR3 comprises 15 residues. V lost 2 bases to trimming and J lost 5 bases, with 15 bases between them. In germline, CDR1 is MNHEY, CDR2 SMNVEV (reference sequence). As DNA, the CDR3 is TGTGCCAGCAGTTTAGCAAGACGGGGAGGAACTGAAGCTTTCTTT. Amino acid sequence: CASSLARRGGTEAFF.

The V call is TRBV3-1, the J call TRBJ1-6; D is ambiguous. Germline V gene sequence: CDR1 LGHDT, CDR2 YNNKEL (reference sequence). V dropped 7 bases and J dropped 6 bases, with 13 bases sitting between them. CDR3 size: 14 residues. The CDR3 here is CASNLRLVNSPLHF. Written as DNA, the CDR3 is TGTGCCAGCAACCTAAGACTCGTTAATTCACCCCTCCACTTT.

This clonotype has a handful of counts. The CDR3 DNA follows: TGTGCCAGCAGTTTGGGGGAGTCGGCATACGAGCAGTACTTC. It yields the protein CASSLGESAYEQYF. The chain employs TRBV12-3 or TRBV12-4 and TRBJ2-5, with D perhaps matching TRBD1 or TRBD2 (5 bases each). The end of the DNA aligns better with TRBJ2-7, so the J call may be wrong. The CDR3 is 14 residues long.

This clonotype was observed a few times. The genes are TRBV7-9 and TRBJ2-4; 11 bases agree with TRBD2. The J call may be mistaken, given a closer DNA end match to TRBJ2-7. This CDR3 comprises 14 residues. Germline loops: CDR1 SEHNR, CDR2 FQNEAQ (reference sequence). The CDR3 DNA reads as TGTGCCAGCAGCTTAAGACTAGCGGGAAACGAGCAGTACTTC. Translation: CASSLRLAGNEQYF.

This clonotype was detected only a few times. The V call is TRBV2, the J call TRBJ2-5; TRBD1 is a possible D gene (6 bases). CDR3 length: 13 amino acids. Germline V gene data show CDR1 as SNHLY and CDR2 as FYNNEI. Between the trimmed V and J ends, which lost 6 bases and 4 bases, there was a span of 12 bases. The CDR3 DNA sequence: TGTGCCAGCAGACCGGACAGCGGAGAGACCCAGTACTTC. Its protein product is CASRPDSGETQYF.

This chain connects TRBV20-1 to TRBJ2-5; 7 bases are shared with TRBD2. Germline assignment: CDR1 DFQATT and CDR2 SNEGSKA (reference sequence). The ends lost 0 bases at V and 11 bases at J; junction bases unmatched: 18. There are 16 residues in the CDR3. The CDR3 nucleotides read TGCAGTGCTAGAGATGGCGGGCGAGCGGGGAACAATGAGCAGTACTTC. It translates to CSARDGGRAGNNEQYF.

The table lists this clonotype with a few counts. The chain is built from TRBV20-1 and TRBJ2-7; TRBD2 matches 7 bases. After removal of 7 bases from V and 3 bases from J, the junction contained 9 bases not matched to a gene. The CDR3 consists of 13 residues. The germline gives CDR1 DFQATT, CDR2 SNEGSKA (reference sequence). CDR3 bases: TGCAGTGTCAGGACTAGTTACGACTACGAGCAGTACTTC. Translation: CSVRTSYDYEQYF.

The chain employs TRBV12-3 or TRBV12-4 and TRBJ2-3; 11 bases are shared with TRBD2. Unmatched junction bases numbered 4, after V lost 6 bases and J lost 2 bases. This CDR3 is built from 15 residues. The CDR3 bases are TGTGCCAGCAGCTCGACTAGCGGGGTCACAGATACGCAGTATTTT. Residues: CASSSTSGVTDTQYF.

The chain has TRBV3-1 and TRBJ2-3; D not certain. CDR3 size: 15 residues. The V and J ends lost 4 bases and 2 bases respectively, with 13 bases between them. CDR1 and CDR2 from the germline V gene are LGHDT and YNNKEL (reference sequence). The CDR3 region has the DNA TGTGCCAGCAGCCTCGGAGTATCCCACACAGATACGCAGTATTTT. It is translated as CASSLGVSHTDTQYF.

The rearrangement joins TRBV27 to TRBJ2-1, with 9 bases fitting TRBD1. Germline values: CDR1 MNHEY, CDR2 SMNVEV (reference sequence). The trim removed 5 bases at V and 2 bases at J, leaving 4 bases unmatched. The CDR3 length is 15 residues. As DNA, the CDR3 is TGTGCCAGCAGTCGGGGACAGGGCCCCTACAATGAGCAGTTCTTC. Its protein product is CASSRGQGPYNEQFF.